The 11 T cell receptor beta chains listed next were all sequenced from one sample in a study of long-term antiretroviral therapy in people with HIV. Runs used v3.0 of the immunoSEQ assay and were done at survey level. The data were produced by immunoSEQ multiplex PCR, yet TCRdb's version contains in-frame clones alone and is incomplete. The sample shows under 40,000 clones, 82% of them seen only once. The source was unsorted PBMCs, collected 0.3 years after starting antiretroviral therapy. The receptor source for this set is a man aged 18 to 35 with HIV.

This chain uses TRBV19 with TRBJ2-7; D gene ambiguous. V lost 4 bases to trimming and J lost 3 bases, with 4 bases between them. Germline-derived CDR1 and CDR2 are LNHDA and SQIVND (reference sequence). The CDR3 contains 11 residues. The CDR3 spells CASSNYYEQYF. The CDR3 bases are TGTGCCAGTAGTAACTACTACGAGCAGTACTTC.

This sequence joins TRBV10-3 and TRBJ2-7; a possible D gene is TRBD2 (5 bases). The V end lost 11 bases, the J end lost 6 bases, and 11 bases lay between the germline ends. This CDR3 comprises 10 residues. Germline loops: CDR1 ENHRY, CDR2 SYGVKD. The CDR3 sequence is CAPRRGEQYF. In DNA, the CDR3 is TGTGCCCCGCGACGGGGCGAGCAGTACTTC.

CDR3 residues: CASSPRTGGYTDTQYF. Written as DNA, the CDR3 is TGTGCCAGCAGCCCCCGGACAGGAGGGTACACAGATACGCAGTATTTT. The chain combines TRBV7-9 with TRBJ2-3, with a weak D call TRBD1 (7 bases). The CDR3 is made up of 16 amino acids. The germline gives CDR1 SEHNR, CDR2 FQNEAQ (reference sequence). V lost 5 bases, J lost 2 bases, and 17 bases lay in between.

The rearrangement uses TRBV4-3 and TRBJ1-1; D unresolved. Trimming left V 0 bases short and J 1 base short, with 12 bases between. Per germline, CDR1 LGHNA and CDR2 YSLEER. The length of the CDR3 is 16 residues. The CDR3 loop reads CASSQDNLIGNTEAFF. For the CDR3, the DNA is TGCGCCAGCAGCCAAGATAATTTAATAGGGAACACTGAAGCTTTCTTT.

The chain recombines TRBV30 with TRBJ2-3; 12 bases line up with TRBD2. The CDR3 contains 14 residues. Germline lookup yields CDR1 GTSNPN and CDR2 SVGIG (reference sequence). After removal of 2 bases from V and 6 bases from J, the junction contained 3 bases not matched to a gene. CDR3 sequence: CAWSRLAGDDTQYF. The CDR3 region has the DNA TGTGCCTGGAGTCGACTAGCGGGAGACGATACGCAGTATTTT.

The CDR3 loop reads CASSQDHSTDTQYF. The CDR3 DNA reads TGTGCCAGCAGCCAAGATCACAGCACAGATACGCAGTATTTT. The chain uses TRBV4-2 and TRBJ2-3; D is ambiguous. V was shortened by 0 bases and J by 0 bases, with 4 bases between the two germline ends. Germline V lookup: CDR1 LGHNA, CDR2 YNFKEQ. The CDR3 sequence is 14 residues long.

The gene calls are TRBV28 and TRBJ2-5; no clear D. Trimming pared 3 bases from V and 1 base from J, leaving 15 bases between. Germline CDR1 MDHEN, CDR2 SYDVKM. This CDR3 comprises 16 residues. The CDR3 sequence: CASSFELGLGQETQYF. In nucleotides, the CDR3 is TGTGCCAGCAGTTTTGAGTTAGGGCTGGGCCAAGAGACCCAGTACTTC.

This chain connects TRBV6-6 to TRBJ1-3, with no clear D. The CDR3 runs 13 residues. Germline loops: CDR1 MNHNY, CDR2 SVGAGI (reference sequence). V was trimmed by 8 bases and J by 2 bases, leaving 10 bases between them. CDR3 residues: CASAPRAGNTIYF. CDR3 nucleotides: TGTGCCAGCGCCCCACGGGCTGGAAACACCATATATTTT.

The V and J genes are TRBV6-6 and TRBJ1-6, with D possibly matching TRBD1 (5 bases). With 4 bases removed from V and 7 bases from J, the gap between germline ends came to 17 bases. The CDR3 length is 16 residues. Germline V gene sequence: CDR1 MNHNY, CDR2 SVGAGI (reference sequence). DNA of the CDR3: TGTGCCAGCAGTTCGGGTCTCGGGGGTGGGAATTCACCCCTCCACTTT. Protein sequence: CASSSGLGGGNSPLHF.

This chain uses TRBV4-3 with TRBJ2-3; 8 bases are a match to TRBD2. The CDR3 length is 16 residues. V was clipped by 3 bases and J by 0 bases; unmatched bases: 5. Germline assignment: CDR1 LGHNA and CDR2 YSLEER. As DNA, the CDR3 is TGCGCCAGCAGCCACCCAACTAGCGGAAGCACAGATACGCAGTATTTT. This codes for CASSHPTSGSTDTQYF.

The V gene is TRBV6-1, the J gene TRBJ1-5, with D possibly TRBD1 on 6 matching bases. CDR1 is MNHNS and CDR2 is SASEGT in the germline V gene. The CDR3 is 16 residues long. V gave up 0 bases and J gave up 0 bases, with 9 bases separating them. The CDR3 bases are TGTGCCAGCAGTGAAGCCGGGGGCCGTAGCAATCAGCCCCAGCATTTT. Translating it yields CASSEAGGRSNQPQHF.